Only a few counts were recorded for the clone carrying this TCR beta chain. Its antigen is undetermined. This entry comes from a study of human T cells and chemical hapten exposure. Time point in this sample: pre-sensitization, week 0. As for treatment: therapeutic diphenylcyclopropenone sensitization with weekly scalp DPC. Study-level results: Compared to controls, expanded TCRs made significantly more large clusters of similar CDR3s. As the donors had alopecia, their immune response may differ from healthy people's.

Using its own MiXCR run on the RACE reads, TCRdb lists one record per CDR3 protein. The sample gives over 300,000 distinct CDR3 sequences, roughly 5% of which show up once; roughly 2.6% is in the top ten. Germline assignment: CDR1 LGHNT and CDR2 FRNRAP. Trimming shortened V by 8 bases and J by 2 bases, and 12 bases separated the two germline ends. The CDR3 is made up of 13 amino acids. The sequencing here drew on whole blood, taken in connection with sensitization to the hapten diphenylcyclopropenone (DPC). The chain is built from TRBV12-5 and TRBJ1-1, with a tentative D call TRBD1 (5 bases). This TCR was sampled from a woman in her forties or fifties with alopecia areata. Some clones in this sample may be carry-over from other donors' samples. The CDR3 DNA reads as TGTGCTAGTCCAGACAGAGTCAACACTGAAGCTTTCTTT. Translating gives CASPDRVNTEAFF.